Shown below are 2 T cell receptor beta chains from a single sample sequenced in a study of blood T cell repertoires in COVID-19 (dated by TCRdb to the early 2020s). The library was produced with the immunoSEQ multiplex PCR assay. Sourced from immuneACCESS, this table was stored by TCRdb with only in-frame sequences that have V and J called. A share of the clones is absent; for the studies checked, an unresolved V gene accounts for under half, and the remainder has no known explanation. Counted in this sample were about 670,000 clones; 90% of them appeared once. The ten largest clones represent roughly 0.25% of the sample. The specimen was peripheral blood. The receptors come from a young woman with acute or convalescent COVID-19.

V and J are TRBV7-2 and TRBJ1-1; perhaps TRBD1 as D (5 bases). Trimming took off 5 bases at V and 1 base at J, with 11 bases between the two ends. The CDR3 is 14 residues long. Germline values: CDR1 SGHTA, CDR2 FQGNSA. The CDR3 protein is CASSLSGGNTEAFF. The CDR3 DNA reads TGTGCCAGCAGCCTCTCGGGGGGGAACACTGAAGCTTTCTTT. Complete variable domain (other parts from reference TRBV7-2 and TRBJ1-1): GAGVSQSPSNKVTEKGKDVELRCDPISGHTALYWYRQSLGQGLEFLIYFQGNSAPDKSGLPSDRFSAERTGGSVSTLTIQRTQQEDSAVYLCASSLSGGNTEAFFGQGTRLTVV.

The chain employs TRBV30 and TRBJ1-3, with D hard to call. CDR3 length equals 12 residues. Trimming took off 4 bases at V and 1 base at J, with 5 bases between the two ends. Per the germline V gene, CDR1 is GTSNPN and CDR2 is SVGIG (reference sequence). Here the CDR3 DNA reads TGTGCCTGGACCCCTTCTGGAAACACCATATATTTT. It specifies CAWTPSGNTIYF.